One and the same sample provided the 9 T cell receptor beta chains below, sequenced in a study of CD8 T cells in ankylosing spondylitis (dated by TCRdb to about 2017). To prepare the library, 5' RACE was applied. The sequencer was an Illumina HiSeq 2500. The public reads were reprocessed in TCRdb via fastp at Q25 and MiXCR, keeping in-frame beta chains. Each entry is one CDR3 protein sequence, shown with its most common DNA and genes. The sample table records about 360,000 distinct CDR3 sequences; 20% to 25% of these occur just once. Of the sample, less than 15% falls within the top ten clones. The sequenced sample was blood, either unsorted or a sorted T cell fraction (not recorded which). The receptors derive from a male donor with ankylosing spondylitis or in good health (not recorded which).

The chain joins TRBV18 to TRBJ2-1, with TRBD2 identical over 10 bases. There are 14 residues in the CDR3. Germline CDR1 is KGHSH and CDR2 is LQKENI. V lost 3 bases, J lost 6 bases, and 2 bases stayed unmatched. For the CDR3, the DNA is TGTGCCAGCTCACCCCAGCGGGGGGGCAATGAGCAGTTCTTC. It is translated as CASSPQRGGNEQFF.

The V and J genes are TRBV5-4 and TRBJ2-7; 10 positions match TRBD2. Germline CDR1 is SGHNT and CDR2 is YYREEE (reference sequence). The junction had 8 bases not matched to a gene; V was cut back by 1 base and J by 1 base. This CDR3 is 17 amino acids long. DNA for the CDR3: TGTGCCAGCAGCTTGTCCAGCGGGGGGGCAATGTCCTACGAGCAGTACTTC. Residues: CASSLSSGGAMSYEQYF.

The CDR3 DNA is TGTGCCACCCGGAGGGGGGCGAACACCGGGGAGCTGTTTTTT. It yields the protein CATRRGANTGELFF. This sequence joins TRBV6-2 or TRBV6-3 and TRBJ2-2; possibly TRBD1 or TRBD2 for D (6 bases each). The V gene's germline CDR1 is MNHEY and CDR2 SVGEGT. CDR3 length: 14 amino acids. V lost 10 bases, J lost 0 bases, and 12 bases lay in between.

This chain joins TRBV2 and TRBJ2-5; D ambiguous. The V end lost 5 bases, the J end lost 5 bases, and 6 bases lay between the germline ends. The CDR3 runs to 11 residues. Germline V CDR1 and CDR2: SNHLY, FYNNEI. DNA for the CDR3: TGTGCCAGCAGTCCCACGGAGACCCAGTACTTC. It specifies CASSPTETQYF.

This clonotype was detected a few times. This CDR3 is CSARQTYPGEDGYTF. DNA for the CDR3: TGCAGTGCTAGGCAGACCTACCCGGGTGAGGATGGCTACACCTTC. The chain carries TRBV20-1 and TRBJ1-2; D is uncertain. The V end was cut by 3 bases, the J end by 6 bases, with 20 bases between. The germline CDR1 and CDR2 sequences are DFQATT and SNEGSKA (reference sequence). This CDR3 spans 15 amino acids.

The sample holds a few counts of this clonotype. The genes are TRBV12-3 or TRBV12-4 and TRBJ2-1; D remains unclear. The CDR3 runs to 14 residues. V lost 3 bases, J lost 2 bases, and 8 bases lay in between. CDR3 DNA sequence: TGTGCCAGCAGTTTCACCCGGGCCTACAATGAGCAGTTCTTC. Translating it yields CASSFTRAYNEQFF.

The chain links TRBV28 to TRBJ1-3; a weak D match, TRBD1 (6 bases). The CDR3 spans 14 residues. Germline V gene lookup returns CDR1 MDHEN and CDR2 SYDVKM. V was pared by 4 bases and J by 3 bases, with 10 bases between. The CDR3 nucleotides are TGTGCCAGCAGTTATCAGGGGCTTGGAAACACCATATATTTT. Translation: CASSYQGLGNTIYF.

CDR3 in amino acids: CASSSWTTDENIQYF. The DNA for the CDR3 is TGTGCCAGCAGCTCATGGACAACAGACGAAAACATTCAGTACTTC. The chain recombines TRBV7-9 with TRBJ2-4; weak D call: TRBD1 (5 bases). Germline V gene lookup returns CDR1 SEHNR and CDR2 FQNEAQ (reference sequence). The CDR3 contains 15 residues. V was shortened by 4 bases and J by 5 bases, with 15 bases between the two germline ends.

The chain uses TRBV6-5 and TRBJ2-5; D remains unclear. This CDR3 is built from 12 residues. CDR1 and CDR2 from the germline V gene are MNHEY and SVGAGI. V lost 2 bases, J lost 3 bases, and 4 bases lay in between. The chain's CDR3 is CASSYDEETQYF. CDR3 nucleotides: TGTGCCAGCAGTTACGACGAAGAGACCCAGTACTTC.